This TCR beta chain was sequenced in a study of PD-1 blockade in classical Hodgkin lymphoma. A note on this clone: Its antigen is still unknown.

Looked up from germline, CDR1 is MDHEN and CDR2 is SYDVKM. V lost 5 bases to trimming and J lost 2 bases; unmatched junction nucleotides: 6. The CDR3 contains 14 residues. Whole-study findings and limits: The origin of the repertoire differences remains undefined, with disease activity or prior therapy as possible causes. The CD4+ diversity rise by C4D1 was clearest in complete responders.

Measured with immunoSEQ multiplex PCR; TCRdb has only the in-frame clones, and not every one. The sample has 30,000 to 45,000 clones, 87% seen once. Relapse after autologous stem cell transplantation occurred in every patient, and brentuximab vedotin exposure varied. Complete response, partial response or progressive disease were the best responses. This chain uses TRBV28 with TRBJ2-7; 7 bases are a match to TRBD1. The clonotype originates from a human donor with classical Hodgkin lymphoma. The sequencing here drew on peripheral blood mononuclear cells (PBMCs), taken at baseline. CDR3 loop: CASSLTGEPYEQYF. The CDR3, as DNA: TGTGCCAGCAGTCTTACAGGGGAGCCCTACGAGCAGTACTTC.